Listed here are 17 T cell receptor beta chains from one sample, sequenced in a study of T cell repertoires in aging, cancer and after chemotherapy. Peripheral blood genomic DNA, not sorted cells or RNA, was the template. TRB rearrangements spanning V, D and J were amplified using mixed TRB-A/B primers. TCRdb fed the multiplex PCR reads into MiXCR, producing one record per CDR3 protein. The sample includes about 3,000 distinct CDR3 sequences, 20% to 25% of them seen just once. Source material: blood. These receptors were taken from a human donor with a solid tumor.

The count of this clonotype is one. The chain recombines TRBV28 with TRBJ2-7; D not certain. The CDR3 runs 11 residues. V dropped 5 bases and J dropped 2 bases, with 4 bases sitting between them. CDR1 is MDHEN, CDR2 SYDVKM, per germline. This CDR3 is CASSPAYEQYF. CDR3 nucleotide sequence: TGTGCCAGCAGTCCAGCCTACGAGCAGTACTTC.

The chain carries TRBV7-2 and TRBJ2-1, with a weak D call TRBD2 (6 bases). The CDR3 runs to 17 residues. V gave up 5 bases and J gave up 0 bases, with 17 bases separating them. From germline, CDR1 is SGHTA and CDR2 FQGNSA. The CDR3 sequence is CASSRARGLSSYNEQFF. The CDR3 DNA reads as TGTGCCAGCAGCAGGGCACGGGGACTTAGCTCCTACAATGAGCAGTTCTTC.

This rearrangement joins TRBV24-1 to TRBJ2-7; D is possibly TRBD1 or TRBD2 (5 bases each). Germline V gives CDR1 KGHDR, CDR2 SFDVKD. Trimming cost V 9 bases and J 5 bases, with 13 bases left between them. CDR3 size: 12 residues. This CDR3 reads CATEGTTHEQYF. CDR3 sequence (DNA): TGTGCCACCGAGGGGACGACCCACGAGCAGTACTTC.

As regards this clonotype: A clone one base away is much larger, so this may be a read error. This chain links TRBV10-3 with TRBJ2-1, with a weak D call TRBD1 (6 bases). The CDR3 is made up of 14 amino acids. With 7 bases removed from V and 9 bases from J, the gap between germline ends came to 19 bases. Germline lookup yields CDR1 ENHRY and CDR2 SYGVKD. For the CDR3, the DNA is TGTGCCATCATTGAACCCGGGACACTTTCTGAGCAGTTCTTC. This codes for CAIIEPGTLSEQFF.

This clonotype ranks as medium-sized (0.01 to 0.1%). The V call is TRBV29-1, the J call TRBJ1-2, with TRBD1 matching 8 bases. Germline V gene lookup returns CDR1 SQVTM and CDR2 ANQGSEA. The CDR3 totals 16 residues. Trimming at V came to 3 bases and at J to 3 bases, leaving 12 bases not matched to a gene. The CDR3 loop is CSVDSLGGQGYYGYTF. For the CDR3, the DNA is TGCAGCGTTGATTCCCTCGGCGGACAGGGCTACTATGGCTACACCTTC.

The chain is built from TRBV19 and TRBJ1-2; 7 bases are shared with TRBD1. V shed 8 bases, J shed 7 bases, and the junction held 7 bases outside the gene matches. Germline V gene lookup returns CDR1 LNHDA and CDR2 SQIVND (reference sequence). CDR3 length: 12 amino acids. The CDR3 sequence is CASSQGGSGYTF. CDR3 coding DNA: TGTGCCAGTTCCCAGGGGGGTTCTGGCTACACCTTC.

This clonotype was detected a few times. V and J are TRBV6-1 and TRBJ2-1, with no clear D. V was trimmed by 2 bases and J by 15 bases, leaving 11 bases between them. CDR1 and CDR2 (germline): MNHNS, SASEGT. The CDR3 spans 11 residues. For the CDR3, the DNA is TGTGCCAGCAGTGAAACGTCGTCGAGGTTCTTC. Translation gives CASSETSSRFF.

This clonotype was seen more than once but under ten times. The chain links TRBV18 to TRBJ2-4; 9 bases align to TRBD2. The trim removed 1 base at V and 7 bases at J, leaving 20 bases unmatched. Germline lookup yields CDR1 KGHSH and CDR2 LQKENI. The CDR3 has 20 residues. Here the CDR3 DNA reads TGTGCCAGCTCACCACTAAAAGGAAATAGCGGGGGTACCTTTGGCAACATTCAGTACTTC. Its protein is CASSPLKGNSGGTFGNIQYF.

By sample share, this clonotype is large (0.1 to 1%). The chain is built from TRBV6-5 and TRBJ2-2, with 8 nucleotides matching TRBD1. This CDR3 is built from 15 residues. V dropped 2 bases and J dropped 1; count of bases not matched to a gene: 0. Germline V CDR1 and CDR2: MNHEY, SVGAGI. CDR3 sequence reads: CASSYGTGNTGELFF. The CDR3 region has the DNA TGTGCCAGCAGTTACGGGACAGGGAACACCGGGGAGCTGTTTTTT.

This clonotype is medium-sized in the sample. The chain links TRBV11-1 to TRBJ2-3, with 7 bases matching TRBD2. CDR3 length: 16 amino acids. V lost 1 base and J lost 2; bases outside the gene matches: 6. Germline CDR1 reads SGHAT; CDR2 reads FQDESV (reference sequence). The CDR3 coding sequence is TGTGCCAGCAGCTTAGGTGAAGCGGGGCTCACAGATACGCAGTATTTT. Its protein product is CASSLGEAGLTDTQYF.

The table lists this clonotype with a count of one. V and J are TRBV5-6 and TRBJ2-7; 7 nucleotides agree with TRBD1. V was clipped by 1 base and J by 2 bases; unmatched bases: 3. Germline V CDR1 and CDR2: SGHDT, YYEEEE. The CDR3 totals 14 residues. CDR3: CASSLSGTAYEQYF. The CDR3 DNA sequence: TGTGCCAGCAGCTTGTCAGGGACAGCCTACGAGCAGTACTTC.

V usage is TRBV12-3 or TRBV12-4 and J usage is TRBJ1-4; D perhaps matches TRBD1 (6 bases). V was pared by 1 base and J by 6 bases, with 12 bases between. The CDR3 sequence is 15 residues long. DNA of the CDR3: TGTGCCAGCAGTTTAGACAGGGCTGGTCATGAAAAACTGTTTTTT. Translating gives CASSLDRAGHEKLFF.

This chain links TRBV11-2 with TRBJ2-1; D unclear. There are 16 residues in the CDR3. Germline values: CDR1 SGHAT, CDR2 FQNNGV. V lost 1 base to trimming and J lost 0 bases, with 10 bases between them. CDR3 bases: TGTGCCAGCAGCTTAGTCGCCGGTAGCTCCTACAATGAGCAGTTCTTC. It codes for CASSLVAGSSYNEQFF. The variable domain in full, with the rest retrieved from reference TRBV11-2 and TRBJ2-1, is EAGVAQSPRYKIIEKRQSVAFWCNPISGHATLYWYQQILGQGPKLLIQFQNNGVVDDSQLPKDRFSAERLKGVDSTLKIQPAKLEDSAVYLCASSLVAGSSYNEQFFGPGTRLTVL.

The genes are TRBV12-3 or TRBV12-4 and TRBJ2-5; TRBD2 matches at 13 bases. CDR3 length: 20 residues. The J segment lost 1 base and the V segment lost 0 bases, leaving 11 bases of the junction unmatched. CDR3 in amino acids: CASSLAWTSGGVEGQETQYF. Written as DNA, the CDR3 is TGTGCCAGCAGTTTAGCATGGACTAGCGGGGGAGTAGAGGGCCAAGAGACCCAGTACTTC.

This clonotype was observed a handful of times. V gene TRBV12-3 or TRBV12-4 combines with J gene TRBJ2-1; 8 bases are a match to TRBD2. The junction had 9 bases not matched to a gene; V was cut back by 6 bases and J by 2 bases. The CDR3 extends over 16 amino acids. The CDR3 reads CASSPLAGPAYNEQFF. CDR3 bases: TGTGCCAGCAGCCCCCTAGCGGGTCCTGCCTACAATGAGCAGTTCTTC.

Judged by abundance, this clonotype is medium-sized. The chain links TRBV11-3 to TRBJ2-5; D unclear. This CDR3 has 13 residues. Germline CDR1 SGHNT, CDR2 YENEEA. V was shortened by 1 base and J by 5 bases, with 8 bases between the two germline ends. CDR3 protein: CASSLGFGETQYF. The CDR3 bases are TGTGCCAGCAGCTTAGGGTTTGGGGAGACCCAGTACTTC.

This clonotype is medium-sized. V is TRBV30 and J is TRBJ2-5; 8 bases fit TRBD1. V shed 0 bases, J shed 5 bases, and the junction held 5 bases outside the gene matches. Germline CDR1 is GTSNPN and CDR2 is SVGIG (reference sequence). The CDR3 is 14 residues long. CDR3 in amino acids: CAWSVSGGWETQYF. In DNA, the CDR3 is TGTGCCTGGAGTGTCTCAGGGGGCTGGGAGACCCAGTACTTC.